This TCR beta chain is from a study of OX40 agonist ivuxolimab in advanced cancers. The V end lost 5 bases, the J end lost 4 bases, and 10 bases lay between the germline ends. The CDR3 sequence is 13 residues long. Germline V lookup: CDR1 SEHNR, CDR2 FQNEAQ (reference sequence). Study-wide results and caveats: Still undetermined is the antigen specificity of the expanded peripheral T cells.

Worth noting for this clone: Its antigen is unknown.

Assay: immunoSEQ multiplex PCR; the TCRdb copy retains only in-frame clones and omits some. The sample yields about 88,000 clones, more than 80% seen once. This sequence joins TRBV7-9 and TRBJ2-3; a weak D match, TRBD1 (6 bases). This clonotype was obtained from an adult with an advanced solid tumor such as melanoma, head and neck, liver or kidney cancer. The sequences come from CD4+ or CD8+ T cells sorted from blood, collected in a trial of the OX40 agonist ivuxolimab. This CDR3 reads CASSQGYSDTQYF. The DNA for the CDR3 is TGTGCCAGCAGCCAGGGGTATTCAGATACGCAGTATTTT.